This entry describes one T cell receptor (beta chain). In the original processing: Amplification of reference gene primers was used by the study to estimate nucleated cell counts. The repertoire was sequenced with immunoSEQ multiplex PCR; TCRdb's copy has only in-frame clones and lacks some. That table is the source of V, J and clone size, and D and trimming were worked out from the DNA. The sample lists around 130,000 clones; roughly 82% were seen once. The data derive from a study of blood T cell repertoires in COVID-19. Whole-study context: Spain, Italy and the United States supplied samples that represented acute and convalescent COVID-19. From T cells, B-cell-depleted T cells, or PBMCs came the material, which was cDNA or gDNA.

J gave up 1 base and V 0 bases, and 5 bases lay outside the gene matches. The germline V gene encodes CDR1 SGDLS and CDR2 YYNGEE. This CDR3 region has 16 residues. The J gene is TRBJ2-7, the V gene TRBV9; TRBD1 matches at 9 bases. The sequenced material came from peripheral blood. This sequence originates from a human donor in a cohort sampled during active COVID-19. CDR3 sequence reads: CASSVGLGTGSYEQYF. The DNA for the CDR3 is TGTGCCAGCAGCGTAGGCCTGGGGACAGGGTCCTACGAGCAGTACTTC. Full variable domain (rest looked up from reference TRBV9 and TRBJ2-7): DSGVTQTPKHLITATGQRVTLRCSPRSGDLSVYWYQQSLDQGLQFLIQYYNGEERAKGNILERFSAQQFPDLHSELNLSSLELGDSALYFCASSVGLGTGSYEQYFGPGTRLTVT.